This T cell receptor beta chain was recovered during a study of cytomegalovirus exposure and HLA in healthy donors. General study results and limits: A later examination showed that TCR association rates differed by HLA locus, with DRB1 most and HLA-C fewest. Presence/absence analyses took donor sequencing depth as roughly uniform. Confirmation was obtained in vitro that a few CMV-associated chains are specific for CMV antigens.

V was clipped by 2 bases and J by 2 bases; unmatched bases: 6. In germline, CDR1 is MNHEY, CDR2 SVGAGI. The CDR3 length is 15 residues. The PCR contained 60 Vbeta and 13 Jbeta primers. TCRdb keeps only in-frame clones here, not all; method: immunoSEQ multiplex PCR. The sample consists of some 140,000 clones, about 80% of them appearing once. For this clone: Its antigen is as yet unknown.

V and J are TRBV6-5 and TRBJ2-7; 7 positions agree with TRBD2. This TCR was recovered from a man aged 35-49 years in good health and CMV-seropositive. The sample consisted of PBMCs. CDR3 nucleotide sequence: TGTGCCAGCAGTTACGGAACTAGCGCTACCTACGAGCAGTACTTC. Its protein is CASSYGTSATYEQYF.